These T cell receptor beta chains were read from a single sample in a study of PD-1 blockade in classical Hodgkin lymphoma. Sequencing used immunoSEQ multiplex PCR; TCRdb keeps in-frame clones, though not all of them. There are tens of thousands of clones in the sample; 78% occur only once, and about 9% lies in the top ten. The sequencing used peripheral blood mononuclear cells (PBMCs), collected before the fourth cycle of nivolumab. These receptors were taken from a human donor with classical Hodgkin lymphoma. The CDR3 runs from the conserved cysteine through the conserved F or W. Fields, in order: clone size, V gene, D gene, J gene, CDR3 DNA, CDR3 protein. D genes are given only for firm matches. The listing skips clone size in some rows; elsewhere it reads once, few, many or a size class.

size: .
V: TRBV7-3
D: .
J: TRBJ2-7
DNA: TGTGCCAGCAGCTCCGGACCGCGGTCCTACGAGCAGTACTTC
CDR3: CASSSGPRSYEQYF

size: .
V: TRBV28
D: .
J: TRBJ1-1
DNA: TGTGCCAGCAGTCTGGATCTTTTCACTGAAGCTTTCTTT
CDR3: CASSLDLFTEAFF

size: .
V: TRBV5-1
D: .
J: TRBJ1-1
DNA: TGCGCCAGCAGCTTGATCGTGGGGGAGGACACTGAAGCTTTCTTT
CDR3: CASSLIVGEDTEAFF

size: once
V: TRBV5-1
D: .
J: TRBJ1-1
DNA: TGCGCCAGCAGCTTGGTTTCGAACACTGAAGCTTTCTTT
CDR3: CASSLVSNTEAFF

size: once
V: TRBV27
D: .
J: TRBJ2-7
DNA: TGTGCCAGCAGTACGACTAGTGGGTACGAGCAGTACTTC
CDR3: CASSTTSGYEQYF

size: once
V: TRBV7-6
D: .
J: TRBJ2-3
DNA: TGTGCCAGCAGCTTAGCACACATGAATACGCAGTATTTT
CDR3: CASSLAHMNTQYF

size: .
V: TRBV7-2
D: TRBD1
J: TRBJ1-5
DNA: TGTGCCAGCAGCTTAGAGGGCAGGGGGCATCAGCCCCAGCATTTT
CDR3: CASSLEGRGHQPQHF

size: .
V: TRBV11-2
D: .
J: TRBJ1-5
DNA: TGTGCCAGCAGCCGAGAGGGTTTTCAGCCCCAGCATTTT
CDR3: CASSREGFQPQHF

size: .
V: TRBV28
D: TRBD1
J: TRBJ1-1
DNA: TGTGCCAGCAACTTCCCGATAGACAGGGGCGCTGAAGCTTTCTTT
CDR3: CASNFPIDRGAEAFF

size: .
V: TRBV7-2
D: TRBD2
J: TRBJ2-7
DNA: TGTGCCAGCAGCTACTACGGGACTAGCGGGAGCTCCTACGAGCAGTACTTC
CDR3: CASSYYGTSGSSYEQYF

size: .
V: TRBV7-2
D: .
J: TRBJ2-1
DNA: TGTGCCAGCAGCCTCAGAGAACAGGGACAGTTCTTC
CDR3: CASSLREQGQFF

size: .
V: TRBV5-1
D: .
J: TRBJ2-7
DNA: TGCGCCAGCAGCTCTACAACAGGAGACTCCTACGAGCAGTACTTC
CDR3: CASSSTTGDSYEQYF

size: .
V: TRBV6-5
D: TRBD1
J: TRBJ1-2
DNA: TGTGCCAGCAACTCCCCTGGACAGGGGGACTATGGCTACACCTTC
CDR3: CASNSPGQGDYGYTF

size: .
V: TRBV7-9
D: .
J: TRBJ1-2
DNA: TGTGCCAGCAGCTTAGGTCAGGGCTCCTATGGCTACACCTTC
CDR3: CASSLGQGSYGYTF

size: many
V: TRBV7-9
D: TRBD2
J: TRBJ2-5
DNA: TGTGCCAGCAGCTTAATAGCGGGAGGGCCTGGTCGGTCCCAGTACTTC
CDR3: CASSLIAGGPGRSQYF

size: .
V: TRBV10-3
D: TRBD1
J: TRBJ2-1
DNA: TGTGCCATCAGTGACCCCAGGACAGGGAGTGAGCAGTTCTTC
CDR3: CAISDPRTGSEQFF

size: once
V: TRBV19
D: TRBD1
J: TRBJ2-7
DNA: TGTGCCAGTAGTATGTTTTTCGGGGGACAGGGCTACGAGCAGTACTTC
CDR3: CASSMFFGGQGYEQYF

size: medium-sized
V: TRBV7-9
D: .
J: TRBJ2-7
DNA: TGTGCCAGCAGCTTGGTGGGACGGCACTACGAGCAGTACTTC
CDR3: CASSLVGRHYEQYF

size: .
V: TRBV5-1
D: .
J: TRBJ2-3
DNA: TGCGCCAGCAGCTTGGGCTGGGAAGATACGCAGTATTTT
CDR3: CASSLGWEDTQYF

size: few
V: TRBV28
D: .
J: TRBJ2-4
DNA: TGTGCCAGCAGTTTAACACAGATGATAGCCAAAAACATTCAGTACTTC
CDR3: CASSLTQMIAKNIQYF

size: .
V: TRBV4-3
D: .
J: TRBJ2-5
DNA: TGCGCCAGCAGAGCAGGGGCGAGCGAGACCCAGTACTTC
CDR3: CASRAGASETQYF

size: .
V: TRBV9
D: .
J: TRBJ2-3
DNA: TGTGCCAGCAGCGTAGCTACGGTCACAGATACGCAGTATTTT
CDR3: CASSVATVTDTQYF

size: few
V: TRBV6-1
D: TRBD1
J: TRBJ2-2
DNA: TGTGCCAGCAGAGGACAGGTATACACCGGGGAGCTGTTTTTT
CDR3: CASRGQVYTGELFF

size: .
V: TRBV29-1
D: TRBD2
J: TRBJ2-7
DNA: TGCAGCGGAGCGGGAGCCTACGAGCAGTACTTC
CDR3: CSGAGAYEQYF

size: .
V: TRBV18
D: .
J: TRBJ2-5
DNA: TGTGCCAGCTCGGAAGAAGCGGAGACCCAGTACTTC
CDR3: CASSEEAETQYF

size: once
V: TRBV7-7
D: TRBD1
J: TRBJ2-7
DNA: TGTGCTAGCAGCTTAGACAGGGGGTACGAGCAGTACTTC
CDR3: CASSLDRGYEQYF

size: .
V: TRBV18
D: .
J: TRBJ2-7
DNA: TGTGCCAGCTCACCCGGGATCCACGCCTACGAGCAGTACTTC
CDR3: CASSPGIHAYEQYF

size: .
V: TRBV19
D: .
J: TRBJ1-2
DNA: TGTGCCAGTAGTATAACCGGGACTGCACTGGGGATCTATGGCTACACCTTC
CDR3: CASSITGTALGIYGYTF

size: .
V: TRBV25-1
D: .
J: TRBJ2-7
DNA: TGTGCCAGCAGTGACTCCAGGAAGGACCGTTGGGAGCAGTACTTC
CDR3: CASSDSRKDRWEQYF

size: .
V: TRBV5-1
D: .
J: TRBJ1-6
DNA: TGCGCCAGCAGCTTGGTGGGGGGAGGTAATTCACCCCTCCACTTT
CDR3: CASSLVGGGNSPLHF

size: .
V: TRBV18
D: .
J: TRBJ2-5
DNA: TGTGCCAGCTCACCACTAAAGATTTTGGGGGAGAAGTACTTC
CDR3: CASSPLKILGEKYF

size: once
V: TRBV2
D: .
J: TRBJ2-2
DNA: TGTGCCAGCAGTGAAGACGAGAACACCGGGGAGCTGTTTTTT
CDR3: CASSEDENTGELFF

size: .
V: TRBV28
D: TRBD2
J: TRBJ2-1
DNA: TGTGCCAGCAGCCCGGGGACTAGCGGGAGGGTAAAGCAGTTCTTC
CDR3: CASSPGTSGRVKQFF

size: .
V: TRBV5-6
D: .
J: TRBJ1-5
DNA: TGTGCCAGCAGCATGGCCTACGGATTCAATCAGCCCCAGCATTTT
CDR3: CASSMAYGFNQPQHF

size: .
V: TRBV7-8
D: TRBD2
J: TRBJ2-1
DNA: TGTGCCAGCAGCTTAATTGGGACTAGCGGGTCTAGCGAGCAGTTCTTC
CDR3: CASSLIGTSGSSEQFF

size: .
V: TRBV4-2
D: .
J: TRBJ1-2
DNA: TGTGCCAGCAGCCAAACGACAGCGCCTAACTATGGCTACACCTTC
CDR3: CASSQTTAPNYGYTF

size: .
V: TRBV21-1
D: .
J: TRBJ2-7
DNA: TGTGCCAGCAGCAGACCAGGGGGTGGTTCGGCGTCCCCCTACGAGCAGTACTTC
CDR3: CASSRPGGGSASPYEQYF

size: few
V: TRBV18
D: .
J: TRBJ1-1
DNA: TGTGCCAGCTCACCGGACGGGATGGGCACTGAAGCTTTCTTT
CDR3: CASSPDGMGTEAFF

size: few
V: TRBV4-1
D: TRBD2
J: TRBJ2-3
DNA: TGCGCCAGCAGCCAGGAATTAGCGGGGGATACGCAGTATTTT
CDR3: CASSQELAGDTQYF

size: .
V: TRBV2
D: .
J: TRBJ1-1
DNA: TGTGCCAGCAGTGATTTGGCAGGGTACACTGAAGCTTTCTTT
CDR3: CASSDLAGYTEAFF